The 18 T cell receptor beta chains below were found in one sample sequenced in a study of blood T cell repertoires in COVID-19. The method was immunoSEQ multiplex PCR; TCRdb's version includes in-frame clones alone and lacks a portion of them. The sample lists 150,000 or so clones; about 88% were seen once. The sequenced sample was peripheral blood. The receptors shown here come from a man younger than 30 with acute or convalescent COVID-19.

V usage is TRBV15 and J usage is TRBJ2-5, with TRBD2 identical over 8 bases. Trimming removed 2 bases from V and 1 base from J; junction bases left unmatched: 0. Germline values: CDR1 LNHNV, CDR2 YYDKDF (reference sequence). This CDR3 is 14 amino acids long. CDR3 coding DNA: TGTGCCACCAGCAGACGGGGGGGCCAAGAGACCCAGTACTTC. Protein: CATSRRGGQETQYF.

The J gene is TRBJ2-7, the V gene TRBV3-1 (or the pseudogene TRBV3-2); 10 bases line up with TRBD2. Germline V gene lookup returns CDR1 LGHDT and CDR2 YNNKEL (reference sequence). V gave up 3 bases and J gave up 2 bases; unmatched junction bases: 4. This CDR3 contains 15 residues. CDR3 coding DNA: TGTGCCAGCAGCCAGGGGAGCGGGGGGGCCTACGAGCAGTACTTC. This sequence encodes CASSQGSGGAYEQYF.

The chain joins TRBV6-5 to TRBJ2-3, with TRBD1 matching over 10 bases. This CDR3 comprises 16 residues. Unmatched junction bases numbered 7, after V lost 4 bases and J lost 3 bases. Germline loops: CDR1 MNHEY, CDR2 SVGAGI. CDR3: CASSSRQGAVTDTQYF. The CDR3 bases are TGTGCCAGCAGTTCACGACAGGGGGCCGTAACAGATACGCAGTATTTT.

J is TRBJ1-4 and V is TRBV6-1; 7 bases align to TRBD1. CDR3 length: 15 residues. Trimming at V came to 2 bases and at J to 4 bases, leaving 4 bases not matched to a gene. The germline V gene has CDR1 MNHNS and CDR2 SASEGT. This CDR3 reads CASSELGGHNEKLFF. For the CDR3, the DNA is TGTGCCAGCAGTGAACTAGGGGGCCATAATGAAAAACTGTTTTTT.

The V gene is TRBV6-5, the J gene TRBJ1-2; TRBD1 matches 7 bases. CDR3 length: 15 residues. The germline V gene encodes CDR1 MNHEY and CDR2 SVGAGI. Trimming cost V 4 bases and J 2 bases; bases outside gene matches: 7. The CDR3 here is CASSSQTGRNYGYTF. The CDR3 nucleotides are TGTGCCAGCAGTTCTCAGACAGGGCGAAACTATGGCTACACCTTC.

The V gene is TRBV2, the J gene TRBJ2-3; the match to TRBD1 covers 8 bases. The germline gives CDR1 SNHLY, CDR2 FYNNEI. V trimming: 0 bases; J trimming: 7 bases; junction bases outside the gene matches: 9. The CDR3 sequence is 16 residues long. DNA for the CDR3: TGTGCCAGCAGTGAAGCGCGTCGGACAGGGTCGTATACGCAGTATTTT. Residues: CASSEARRTGSYTQYF. Full variable domain (remainder filled in from reference TRBV2 and TRBJ2-3): EPEVTQTPSHQVTQMGQEVILRCVPISNHLYFYWYRQILGQKVEFLVSFYNNEISEKSEIFDDQFSVERPDGSNFTLKIRSTKLEDSAMYFCASSEARRTGSYTQYFGPGTRLTVL.

The rearrangement links TRBV5-1 to TRBJ2-5; perhaps TRBD2 as D (6 bases). Trimming stripped 6 bases from V and 2 bases from J, with 17 bases between. CDR1 and CDR2 (germline): SGHRS, YFSETQ. The CDR3 loop spans 15 amino acids. The CDR3 region is CASTYGGSGQETQYF. In nucleotides, the CDR3 is TGCGCCAGCACATACGGTGGTAGCGGTCAAGAGACCCAGTACTTC.

The chain has TRBV30 and TRBJ2-2; D not certain. V shed 5 bases and J shed 6 bases, with 16 bases lying between them. The CDR3 covers 14 residues. Germline V gene sequence: CDR1 GTSNPN, CDR2 SVGIG (reference sequence). CDR3 residues: CAWEHPTGSGELFF. The CDR3 region has the DNA TGTGCCTGGGAACATCCGACTGGGTCCGGGGAGCTGTTTTTT. The variable domain in full, completed from reference TRBV30 and TRBJ2-2, reads SQTIHQWPATLVQPVGSPLSLECTVEGTSNPNLYWYRQAAGRGLQLLFYSVGIGQISSEVPQNLSASRPQDRQFILSSKKLLLSDSGFYLCAWEHPTGSGELFFGEGSRLTVL.

In its sample, this clone was seen a few times. V usage is TRBV4-1 and J usage is TRBJ1-2; D may be TRBD1 (5 bases). The CDR3 consists of 13 residues. The V gene's germline CDR1 is MGHRA and CDR2 YSYEKL. Trimming cost V 4 bases and J 8 bases, with 14 bases left between them. The CDR3 DNA follows: TGCGCCAGCAGCCCTCCCGGGGGGAGAGGCTACACCTTC. Encoded protein: CASSPPGGRGYTF.

The rearrangement links TRBV5-1 to TRBJ1-4; no reliable D call. This CDR3 has 12 amino acids. Germline V CDR1 and CDR2: SGHRS, YFSETQ. V dropped 0 bases and J dropped 8 bases, with 5 bases sitting between them. The CDR3 sequence: CASSLDEEKLFF. CDR3 DNA sequence: TGCGCCAGCAGCTTGGACGAGGAAAAACTGTTTTTT. The variable domain in full, completed from reference TRBV5-1 and TRBJ1-4, reads KAGVTQTPRYLIKTRGQQVTLSCSPISGHRSVSWYQQTPGQGLQFLFEYFSETQRNKGNFPGRFSGRQFSNSRSEMNVSTLELGDSALYLCASSLDEEKLFFGSGTQLSVL.

The chain couples TRBV4-1 to TRBJ2-7; 10 bases are a match to TRBD1. J gave up 2 bases and V 2 bases, and 3 bases lay outside the gene matches. This CDR3 has 15 amino acids. The V gene's germline CDR1 is MGHRA and CDR2 YSYEKL. In nucleotides, the CDR3 is TGCGCCAGCAGCCAACCGGACAGGGGGGCCTACGAGCAGTACTTC. It yields the protein CASSQPDRGAYEQYF.

The chain has TRBV7-9 and TRBJ1-1; tentative D call: TRBD1 (6 bases). This CDR3 has 11 amino acids. V lost 5 bases to trimming and J lost 7 bases, with 8 bases between them. Germline assignment: CDR1 SEHNR and CDR2 FQNEAQ (reference sequence). The CDR3 DNA sequence: TGTGCCAGCAGCACAGGGTTTGAAGCTTTCTTT. Its protein is CASSTGFEAFF.

The chain joins TRBV7-3 to TRBJ2-1; tentative D call: TRBD2 (5 bases). CDR3 length: 13 residues. V was pared by 4 bases and J by 12 bases, with 16 bases between. Germline V lookup: CDR1 SGHTA, CDR2 FQGTGA. The CDR3 loop is CASSSRTGRGQFF. As DNA, the CDR3 is TGTGCCAGCAGCTCTCGGACGGGCCGGGGGCAGTTCTTC.

DNA of the CDR3: TGTGCCAGCAGCCATCGAGTTAGCCAAAACATTCAGTACTTC. Protein sequence: CASSHRVSQNIQYF. The rearrangement uses TRBV3-1 (or the pseudogene TRBV3-2) and TRBJ2-4, with D unresolved. V was pared by 3 bases and J by 5 bases, with 11 bases between. The CDR3 has 14 amino acids. CDR1 is LGHDT, CDR2 YNNKEL, per germline (reference sequence).

The rearrangement uses TRBV3-1 (or the pseudogene TRBV3-2) and TRBJ1-1; weak D call: TRBD1 (5 bases). V was cut by 1 base and J by 5 bases, with 11 bases left in between. The CDR3 consists of 14 residues. The germline CDR1 and CDR2 sequences are LGHDT and YNNKEL (reference sequence). CDR3 loop: CASSQVSGETEAFF. In nucleotides, the CDR3 is TGTGCCAGCAGCCAAGTTTCGGGGGAGACTGAAGCTTTCTTT.

V gene TRBV2 combines with J gene TRBJ1-5; 7 bases match TRBD1. V dropped 11 bases and J dropped 6; count of bases not matched to a gene: 10. Per germline, CDR1 SNHLY and CDR2 FYNNEI. This CDR3 has 13 amino acids. The CDR3 DNA follows: TGTGCCCTCCGGGACAGACTTTCTCAGCCCCAGCATTTT. Translation gives CALRDRLSQPQHF.

The chain couples TRBV7-9 to TRBJ1-1, with 7 positions matching TRBD1. The CDR3 extends over 12 amino acids. The J segment lost 11 bases and the V segment lost 5 bases, leaving 8 bases of the junction unmatched. The germline V gene has CDR1 SEHNR and CDR2 FQNEAQ (reference sequence). CDR3 sequence (DNA): TGTGCCAGCAGCCTTAACAGGGGACGGGCTTTCTTT. Protein: CASSLNRGRAFF.

V gene TRBV25-1 combines with J gene TRBJ1-6; 7 bases fit TRBD1. J lost 8 bases, V lost 7 bases, and 8 bases had no gene match. The CDR3 runs 14 residues. Germline V gene data show CDR1 as MGHDK and CDR2 as SYGVNS. As DNA, the CDR3 is TGTGCCAGCACTAAGGGGGCGTGGGATTCACCCCTCCACTTT. Protein: CASTKGAWDSPLHF.